This is a list of T cell receptor beta chains from one sample in a study of T cell changes during pregnancy in multiple sclerosis. TCRdb's copy holds only in-frame clones and misses some; the assay was immunoSEQ multiplex PCR. The sample has about 65,000 clones, roughly 92% seen once. The material sequenced was CD8+ T cells from peripheral blood mononuclear cells, taken in the third trimester of pregnancy. The origin of the receptors is a female donor in good health, enrolled as a control in a pregnancy study. Both conserved end residues are part of each CDR3. D genes are given only for firm matches.

d_call,v_call,j_call,cdr3_aa,cdr3_nt
NA,TRBV29-1,TRBJ2-1,CSVEDGSGEQFF,TGCAGCGTTGAAGATGGGTCGGGTGAGCAGTTCTTC
TRBD2,TRBV19,TRBJ2-7,CASSSGGTPYEQYF,TGTGCCAGTAGCAGCGGGGGGACCCCTTACGAGCAGTACTTC
TRBD1,TRBV6-6,TRBJ1-2,CASSLEGADYGYTF,TGTGCCAGCAGTTTAGAGGGGGCCGACTATGGCTACACCTTC
TRBD2,TRBV11-2,TRBJ2-7,CASRTPSGVTYEQYF,TGTGCCAGCAGGACCCCTAGCGGGGTAACCTACGAGCAGTACTTC
NA,TRBV21-1,TRBJ1-5,CASSKRGGRNNQPQHF,TGTGCCAGCAGCAAAAGGGGAGGACGGAACAATCAGCCCCAGCATTTT
TRBD1,TRBV29-1,TRBJ1-1,CSVPGQGTEAFF,TGCAGCGTCCCCGGACAGGGAACTGAAGCTTTCTTT
TRBD2,TRBV7-2,TRBJ2-1,CASSVQGLAATYNEQFF,TGTGCCAGCAGCGTACAAGGACTAGCGGCCACCTACAATGAGCAGTTCTTC
TRBD1,TRBV5-4,TRBJ2-7,CASSSDRGGEQYF,TGTGCCAGCAGCTCGGACAGGGGAGGCGAGCAGTACTTC
NA,TRBV27,TRBJ1-2,CASRGALFYGYTF,TGTGCCAGCAGAGGGGCCCTTTTCTATGGCTACACCTTC
NA,TRBV9,TRBJ1-2,CASSVQFPQGSMGYTF,TGTGCCAGCAGCGTCCAGTTCCCACAGGGAAGCATGGGCTACACCTTC
NA,TRBV7-8,TRBJ2-4,CASSLMGGQAKNIQYF,TGTGCCAGCAGCTTAATGGGGGGGCAAGCCAAAAACATTCAGTACTTC
TRBD2,TRBV5-6,TRBJ2-2,CASILAGSTGELFF,TGTGCCAGCATCCTAGCGGGATCGACCGGGGAGCTGTTTTTT
TRBD1,TRBV9,TRBJ1-1,CASAGQGGTEAFF,TGTGCCAGCGCAGGACAGGGAGGGACTGAAGCTTTCTTT
NA,TRBV11-3,TRBJ2-7,CASSSRALSRDEQYF,TGTGCCAGCAGCTCGAGGGCCCTGAGTAGGGACGAGCAGTACTTC
NA,TRBV30,TRBJ2-7,CAWSPGASYEQYF,TGTGCCTGGAGTCCAGGGGCCTCCTACGAGCAGTACTTC
TRBD1,TRBV5-6,TRBJ2-5,CASSGGQGVETQYF,TGTGCCAGCAGCGGCGGACAGGGGGTAGAGACCCAGTACTTC
NA,TRBV6-5,TRBJ2-7,CASSYSVTASYEQYF,TGTGCCAGCAGTTACTCGGTTACAGCTTCCTACGAGCAGTACTTC
TRBD1,TRBV19,TRBJ1-1,CASGTGGYTEAFF,TGTGCCAGTGGGACAGGGGGCTACACTGAAGCTTTCTTT